This T cell receptor (beta chain) was sequenced during a study of response to subunit inactivated influenza vaccine. Whole-study findings and limits: Each seasonal influenza vaccination, the authors suggested, recruits few new T cells.

At least ten counts were recorded for this clonotype. Antigen: not known. Each CDR3 protein gets one entry after TCRdb re-called the RT-PCR reads with MiXCR. The top ten hold roughly 10% of the sample, which has 500,000 to 600,000 distinct CDR3 sequences, about an eighth seen once. The CDR3 totals 17 residues. Trimming took off 6 bases at V and 6 bases at J, with 23 bases between the two ends. The source of this sequence is a man in his fifties who received an inactivated influenza vaccine. The sequences come from PBMCs from blood, collected on the day of vaccination. V gene TRBV12-3 or TRBV12-4 combines with J gene TRBJ1-4, with D maybe TRBD1 (5 bases). CDR3 sequence reads: CASSPGAGSGLYEKLFF. The CDR3 nucleotides are TGTGCCAGCAGCCCTGGGGCAGGGAGCGGCTTGTATGAAAAACTGTTTTTT.